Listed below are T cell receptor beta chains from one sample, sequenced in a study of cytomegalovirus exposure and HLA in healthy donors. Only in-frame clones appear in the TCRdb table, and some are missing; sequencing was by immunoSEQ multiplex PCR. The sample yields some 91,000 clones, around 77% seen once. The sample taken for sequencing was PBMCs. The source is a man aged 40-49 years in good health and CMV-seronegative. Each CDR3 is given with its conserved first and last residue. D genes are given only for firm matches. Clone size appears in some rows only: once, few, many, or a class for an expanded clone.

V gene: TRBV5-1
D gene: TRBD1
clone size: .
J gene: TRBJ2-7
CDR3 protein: CASSANRGEQYF
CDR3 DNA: TGCGCCAGCAGCGCAAACAGGGGGGAGCAGTACTTC

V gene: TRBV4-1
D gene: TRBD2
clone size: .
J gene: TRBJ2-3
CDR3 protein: CASSQDGGLAGGRQYF
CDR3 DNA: TGCGCCAGCAGCCAAGATGGGGGACTAGCGGGGGGTAGGCAGTATTTT

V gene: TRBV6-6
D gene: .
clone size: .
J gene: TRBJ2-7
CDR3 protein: CASSNDKSREQYF
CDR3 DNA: TGTGCCAGCAGTAACGACAAGAGCCGCGAGCAGTACTTC

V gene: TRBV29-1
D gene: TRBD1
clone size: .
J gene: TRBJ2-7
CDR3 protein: CSVGNRGRSDEQYF
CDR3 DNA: TGCAGCGTCGGGAACAGGGGGCGCTCTGACGAGCAGTACTTC

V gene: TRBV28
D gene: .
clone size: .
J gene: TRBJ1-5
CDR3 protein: CASSLGGANQPQHF
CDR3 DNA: TGTGCCAGCAGTTTAGGGGGGGCGAATCAGCCCCAGCATTTT

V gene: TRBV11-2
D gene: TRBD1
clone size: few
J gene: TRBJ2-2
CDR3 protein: CASSAPGGMNTGELFF
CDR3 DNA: TGTGCCAGCAGCGCCCCAGGGGGCATGAACACCGGGGAGCTGTTTTTT

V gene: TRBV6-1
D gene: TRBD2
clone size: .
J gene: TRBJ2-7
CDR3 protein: CASRTLAGGSYEQYF
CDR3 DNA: TGTGCCAGCAGGACGCTAGCGGGAGGGTCGTACGAGCAGTACTTC

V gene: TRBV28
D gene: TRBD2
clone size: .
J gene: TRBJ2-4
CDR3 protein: CASSSLAGGKNIQYF
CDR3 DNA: TGTGCCAGCAGTTCACTAGCGGGGGGCAAAAACATTCAGTACTTC

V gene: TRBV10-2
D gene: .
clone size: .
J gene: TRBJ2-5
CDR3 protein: CASSLQVRETQYF
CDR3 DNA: TGCGCCAGCAGCCTTCAGGTTAGGGAGACCCAGTACTTC

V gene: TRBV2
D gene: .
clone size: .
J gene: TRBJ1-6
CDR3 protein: CATSVGSSYNSPLHF
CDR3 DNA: TGTGCCACCTCGGTAGGGAGCTCCTATAATTCACCCCTCCACTTT

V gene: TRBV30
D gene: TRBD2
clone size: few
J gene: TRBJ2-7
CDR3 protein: CAWSGGLAGPGGEQYF
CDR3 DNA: TGTGCCTGGAGTGGGGGACTAGCGGGGCCCGGCGGCGAGCAGTACTTC

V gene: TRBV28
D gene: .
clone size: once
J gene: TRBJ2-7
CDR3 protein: CASSFTGSYNEQYF
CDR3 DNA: TGTGCCAGCAGTTTTACAGGGTCGTATAACGAGCAGTACTTC

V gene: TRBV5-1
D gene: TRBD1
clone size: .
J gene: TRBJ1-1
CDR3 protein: CASSIRDRGIGEAFF
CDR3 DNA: TGCGCCAGCAGCATCCGGGACAGGGGGATCGGTGAAGCTTTCTTT

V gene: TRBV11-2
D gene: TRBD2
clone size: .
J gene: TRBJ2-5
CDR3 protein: CASSAGTSGGETQYF
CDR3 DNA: TGTGCCAGCAGCGCCGGGACTAGCGGGGGAGAGACCCAGTACTTC

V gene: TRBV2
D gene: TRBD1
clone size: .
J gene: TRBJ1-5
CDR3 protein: CASSPGQGGIQPQHF
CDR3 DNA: TGTGCCAGCAGCCCGGGACAGGGGGGGATTCAGCCCCAGCATTTT

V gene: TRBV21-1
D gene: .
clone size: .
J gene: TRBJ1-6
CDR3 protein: CASSKGGQGPTFINSPLHF
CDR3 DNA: TGTGCCAGCAGCAAAGGGGGGCAGGGGCCGACGTTTATTAATTCACCCCTCCACTTT

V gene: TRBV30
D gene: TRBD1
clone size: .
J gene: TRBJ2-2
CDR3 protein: CAWSGRAGGITGELFF
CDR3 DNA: TGTGCCTGGAGCGGTCGGGCAGGGGGCATCACCGGGGAGCTGTTTTTT

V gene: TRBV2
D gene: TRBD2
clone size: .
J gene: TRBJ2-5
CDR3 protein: CASTLVAGGETQYF
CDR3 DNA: TGTGCCAGCACTCTAGTAGCGGGCGGGGAGACCCAGTACTTC

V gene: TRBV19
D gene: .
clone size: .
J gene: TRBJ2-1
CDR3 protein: CASSIVASSYNEQFF
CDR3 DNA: TGTGCCAGTAGTATTGTAGCCAGTTCCTACAATGAGCAGTTCTTC

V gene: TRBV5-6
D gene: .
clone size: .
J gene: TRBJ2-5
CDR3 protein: CASSLTGTQETQYF
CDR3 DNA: TGTGCCAGCAGCTTGACCGGGACTCAAGAGACCCAGTACTTC

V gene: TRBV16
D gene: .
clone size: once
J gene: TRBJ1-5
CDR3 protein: CASSQSQGLGQPQHF
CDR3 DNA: TGTGCCAGCAGCCAATCTCAGGGGCTCGGGCAGCCCCAGCATTTT

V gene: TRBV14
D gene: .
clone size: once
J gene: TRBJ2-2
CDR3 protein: CASSQDLPSTNTGELFF
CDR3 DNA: TGTGCCAGCAGCCAAGACCTGCCCAGTACGAACACCGGGGAGCTGTTTTTT

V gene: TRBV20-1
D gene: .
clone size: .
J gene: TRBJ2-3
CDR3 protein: CSARASIIGDF
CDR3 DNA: TGCAGTGCTAGAGCCTCGATAATAGGGGATTTC

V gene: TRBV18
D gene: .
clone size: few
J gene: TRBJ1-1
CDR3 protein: CASSGGGYTEAFF
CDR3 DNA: TGTGCCAGCTCAGGCGGGGGGTACACTGAAGCTTTCTTT

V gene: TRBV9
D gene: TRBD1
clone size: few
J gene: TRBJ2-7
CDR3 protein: CASSPTGESYEQYF
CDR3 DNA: TGTGCCAGCAGCCCGACAGGGGAGTCCTACGAGCAGTACTTC

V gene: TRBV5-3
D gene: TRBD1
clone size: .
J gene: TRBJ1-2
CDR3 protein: CARSPRTGQTNYGYTF
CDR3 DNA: TGTGCCAGAAGCCCAAGGACAGGCCAAACTAACTATGGCTACACCTTC

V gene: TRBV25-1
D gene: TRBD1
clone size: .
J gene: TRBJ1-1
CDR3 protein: CASRGTGGLMGTEAFF
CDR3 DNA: TGTGCCAGCAGGGGAACAGGGGGCCTCATGGGCACTGAAGCTTTCTTT

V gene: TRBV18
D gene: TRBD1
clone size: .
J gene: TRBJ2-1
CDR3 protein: CASSPERTGNPAEQFF
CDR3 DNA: TGTGCCAGCTCACCAGAACGGACAGGGAATCCGGCTGAGCAGTTCTTC

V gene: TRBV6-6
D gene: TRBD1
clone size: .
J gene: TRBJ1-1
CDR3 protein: CASRSPGGTEAFF
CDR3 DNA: TGTGCCAGCAGATCGCCAGGGGGTACTGAAGCTTTCTTT

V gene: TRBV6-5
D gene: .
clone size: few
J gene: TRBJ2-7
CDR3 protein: CASSYSTGAYEQYF
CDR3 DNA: TGTGCCAGCAGTTACTCGACAGGTGCCTACGAGCAGTACTTC

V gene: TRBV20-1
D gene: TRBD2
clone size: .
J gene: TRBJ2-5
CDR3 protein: CKAGGGETQYF
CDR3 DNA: TGCAAGGCTGGGGGAGGGGAGACCCAGTACTTC

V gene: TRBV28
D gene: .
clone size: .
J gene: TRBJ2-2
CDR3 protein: CASRPGTDTGELFF
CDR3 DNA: TGTGCCAGCAGACCCGGGACTGACACCGGGGAGCTGTTTTTT

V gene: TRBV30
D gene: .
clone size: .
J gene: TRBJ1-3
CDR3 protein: CAWSVRDFSGNTIYF
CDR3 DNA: TGTGCCTGGAGTGTACGGGACTTCTCTGGAAACACCATATATTTT

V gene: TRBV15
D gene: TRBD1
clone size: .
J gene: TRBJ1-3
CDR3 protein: CATSTQTGTGNTIYF
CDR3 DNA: TGTGCCACCAGCACCCAGACAGGGACTGGAAACACCATATATTTT

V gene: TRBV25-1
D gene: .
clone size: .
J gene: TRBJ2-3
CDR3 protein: CASSDRTDTQYF
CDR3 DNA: TGTGCCAGCAGTGATCGGACAGATACGCAGTATTTT

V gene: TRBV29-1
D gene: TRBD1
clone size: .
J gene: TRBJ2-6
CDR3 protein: CSVADRWLAGANVLTF
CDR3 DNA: TGCAGCGTCGCGGACAGGTGGTTGGCTGGGGCCAACGTCCTGACTTTC

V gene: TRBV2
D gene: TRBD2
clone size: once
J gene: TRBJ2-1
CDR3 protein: CASKLAGAYHEQFF
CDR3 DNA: TGTGCCAGCAAACTAGCGGGGGCATATCATGAGCAGTTCTTC

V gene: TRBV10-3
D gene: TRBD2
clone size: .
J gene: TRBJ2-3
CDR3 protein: CAISERGGAATDTQYF
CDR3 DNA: TGTGCCATCAGTGAGCGGGGGGGGGCTGCCACAGATACGCAGTATTTT

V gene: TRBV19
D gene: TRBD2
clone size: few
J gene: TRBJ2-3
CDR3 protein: CASSIGTRGDDTQYF
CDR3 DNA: TGTGCCAGTAGTATTGGGACCCGGGGGGACGATACGCAGTATTTT

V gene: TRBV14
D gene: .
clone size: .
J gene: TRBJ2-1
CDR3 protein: CASSQVAGVLWFNEQFF
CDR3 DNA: TGTGCCAGCAGCCAAGTGGCGGGCGTCCTTTGGTTCAATGAGCAGTTCTTC

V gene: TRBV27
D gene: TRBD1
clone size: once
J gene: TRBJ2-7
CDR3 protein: CASSLSTRDRETLEQYF
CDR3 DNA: TGTGCCAGCAGTTTATCGACGCGGGACAGGGAAACCCTCGAGCAGTACTTC

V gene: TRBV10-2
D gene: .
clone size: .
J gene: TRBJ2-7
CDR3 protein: CASGHGSFYEQYF
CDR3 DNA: TGCGCCAGCGGTCACGGGAGTTTCTACGAGCAGTACTTC

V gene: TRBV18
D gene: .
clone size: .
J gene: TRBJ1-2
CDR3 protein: CASSEQGEGYGYTF
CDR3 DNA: TGTGCCAGCTCAGAACAGGGAGAAGGCTATGGCTACACCTTC

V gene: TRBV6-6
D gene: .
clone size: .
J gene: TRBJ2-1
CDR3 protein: CASTGQGEVNHNEQFF
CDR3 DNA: TGTGCCAGCACCGGACAAGGGGAAGTTAACCACAATGAGCAGTTCTTC

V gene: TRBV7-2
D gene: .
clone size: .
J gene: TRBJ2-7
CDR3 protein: CASSSEGGDRDEQYF
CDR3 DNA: TGTGCCAGCAGCTCCGAGGGCGGGGATCGCGACGAGCAGTACTTC

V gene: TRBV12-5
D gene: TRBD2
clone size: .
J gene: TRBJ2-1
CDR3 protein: CASGLTLAGYNEQFF
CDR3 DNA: TGTGCTAGTGGTTTGACACTAGCGGGGTACAATGAGCAGTTCTTC